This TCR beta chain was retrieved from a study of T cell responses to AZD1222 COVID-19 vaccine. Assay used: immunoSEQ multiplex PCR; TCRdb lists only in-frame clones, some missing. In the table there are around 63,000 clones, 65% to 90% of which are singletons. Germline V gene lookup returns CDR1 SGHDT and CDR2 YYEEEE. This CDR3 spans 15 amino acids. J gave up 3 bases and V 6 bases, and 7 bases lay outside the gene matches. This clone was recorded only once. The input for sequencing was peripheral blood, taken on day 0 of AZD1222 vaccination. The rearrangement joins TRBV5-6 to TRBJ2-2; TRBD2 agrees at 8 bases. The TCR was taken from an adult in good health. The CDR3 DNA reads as TGTGCCAGCATCCCCTACGGGGGGGACACCGGGGAGCTGTTTTTT. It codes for CASIPYGGDTGELFF.